Listed here is a single TCR beta chain. The target antigen is unknown. The sample belongs to a study of OX40 agonist ivuxolimab in advanced cancers. V shed 1 base, J shed 6 bases, and the junction held 7 bases outside the gene matches. Germline V gene sequence: CDR1 LNHNV, CDR2 YYDKDF (reference sequence). This CDR3 has 16 residues. Whole-study findings and limits: Nonresponders, in some cases, also had low normalized T-cell clonal expansion. Which antigen the expanded peripheral T cells recognized is unknown. Within 6 weeks, CD4+ and CD8+ blood T cells expanded clonally at 0.1 to 3.0 mg/kg.

The table came from immunoSEQ multiplex PCR; TCRdb's copy has only in-frame clones and leaves some out. There are approximately 100,000 clones in the sample; roughly 90% occur only once, and 0.7% to 0.9% lies in the top ten. This clonotype originated in an adult with an advanced solid tumor such as melanoma, head and neck, liver or kidney cancer. This chain links TRBV15 with TRBJ2-5; 11 bases align to TRBD2. Sequencing used CD4+ or CD8+ T cells sorted from blood, obtained in a trial of the OX40 agonist ivuxolimab. The CDR3 loop is CATSRGGLAGGQTQYF. The CDR3 nucleotides are TGTGCCACCAGCAGAGGGGGCCTAGCGGGGGGCCAGACCCAGTACTTC.